The clone carrying this TCR beta chain was seen more than once but under ten times. The antigen remains undetermined. An equimolar mix of two oligonucleotides served as the beta constant-region primer for TRBC1 and TRBC2. TCRdb re-derived calls from the UMI-ligation and nested PCR reads in MiXCR, one entry per CDR3 protein. Among 130,000 to 150,000 distinct CDR3 sequences, about 18% were seen once, and the ten largest hold 0.14%. CMV status came from CD4+ IFNgamma after overnight CMV lysate stimulation. CD8 T cells were positively selected from what remained after CD4 positive selection. Cells stained for CD3, CD4, CD8, CD45RA and CD27 were sorted into four subsets. This specimen comes from a study of naive and memory T cell subsets. V lost 7 bases and J 8 bases, leaving 20 bases between the germline ends. The CDR3 spans 15 residues. Study-wide results and limits: Findings for naive and memory subsets could not be checked against ground truth.

The TCR sequence derives from a human donor in good health. The chain combines TRBV12-3 or TRBV12-4 with TRBJ1-4; the D gene is possibly TRBD1 (5 bases). Sample: naive CD4+ T cells from blood. The DNA for the CDR3 is TGTGCCAGCACCGGCTCCGGGGGATCGGGGGAAAAACTGTTTTTT. Translated, it gives CASTGSGGSGEKLFF.